One sample yielded the 17 T cell receptor beta chains listed below, sequenced in a study of blood T cell repertoires in COVID-19. Assay: immunoSEQ multiplex PCR; the TCRdb copy retains only in-frame clones and omits some. This table holds roughly 380,000 clones, over 75% found once. Sequencing was carried out using peripheral blood. These receptors came from a woman between 40 and 55 years old with COVID-19, enrolled during active disease.

The CDR3 DNA reads as TGTGCCAGCAGTTTGGGACAGGGTAGGAATGAGCAGTTCTTC. Translated: CASSLGQGRNEQFF. The rearrangement uses TRBV27 and TRBJ2-1; 9 bases are a match to TRBD1. The CDR3 runs to 14 residues. CDR1 MNHEY and CDR2 SMNVEV come from the germline V gene (reference sequence). V was clipped by 3 bases and J by 7 bases; unmatched bases: 4.

This chain joins TRBV10-3 and TRBJ1-4; D ambiguous. The CDR3 covers 17 residues. V dropped 3 bases and J dropped 0 bases, with 14 bases sitting between them. Germline V gene data show CDR1 as ENHRY and CDR2 as SYGVKD. This chain's CDR3 is CAISEVDYRATNEKLFF. CDR3 nucleotides: TGTGCCATCAGTGAAGTTGACTACAGAGCAACTAATGAAAAACTGTTTTTT.

For the CDR3, the DNA is TGTGCCTGGAGTTTAGCAGGGAAAAACTATGGCTACACCTTC. Translating gives CAWSLAGKNYGYTF. The gene calls are TRBV30 and TRBJ1-2; D possibly corresponds to TRBD1 (5 bases). Germline V gives CDR1 GTSNPN, CDR2 SVGIG (reference sequence). Trimming took off 2 bases at V and 2 bases at J, with 12 bases between the two ends. The CDR3 extends over 14 amino acids.

This chain joins TRBV19 and TRBJ1-1; 7 bases map to TRBD1. V dropped 4 bases and J dropped 6; count of bases not matched to a gene: 11. Germline V gene lookup returns CDR1 LNHDA and CDR2 SQIVND (reference sequence). The CDR3 spans 15 residues. CDR3 in amino acids: CASSTHLTGTAEAFF. CDR3 sequence (DNA): TGTGCCAGTAGTACCCACTTGACAGGGACGGCTGAAGCTTTCTTT. Full variable domain (remainder filled in from reference TRBV19 and TRBJ1-1): DGGITQSPKYLFRKEGQNVTLSCEQNLNHDAMYWYRQDPGQGLRLIYYSQIVNDFQKGDIAEGYSVSREKKESFPLTVTSAQKNPTAFYLCASSTHLTGTAEAFFGQGTRLTVV.

This clone was detected once. The rearrangement links TRBV12-3 or TRBV12-4 to TRBJ1-2; no reliable D call. The CDR3 has 13 amino acids. Trimming left V 3 bases short and J 4 bases short, with 9 bases between. CDR3 bases: TGTGCCAGCAGTTTGAGCCACCCCTATGGCTACACCTTC. Translated, it gives CASSLSHPYGYTF.

J is TRBJ2-3 and V is TRBV6-4; maybe TRBD2 (5 bases). Between the trimmed V and J ends, which lost 5 bases and 4 bases, there was a span of 25 bases. From germline, CDR1 is MRHNA and CDR2 SNTAGT. The CDR3 covers 18 residues. The CDR3 sequence is CASSLTSSHSGGADTQYF. CDR3 sequence (DNA): TGTGCCAGCAGTCTTACGAGTTCACACAGCGGTGGGGCAGATACGCAGTATTTT.

On this clone itself: Other nucleotide sequences from this sample produce the same CDR3. The genes are TRBV2 and TRBJ1-5; D might be TRBD1 (5 bases). Germline V CDR1 and CDR2: SNHLY, FYNNEI. The CDR3 consists of 13 residues. V gave up 6 bases and J gave up 0 bases, with 6 bases separating them. CDR3 sequence reads: CASRGDSNQPQHF. DNA of the CDR3: TGTGCCAGCAGAGGGGATAGCAATCAGCCCCAGCATTTT.

This chain connects TRBV5-1 to TRBJ1-5; no definite D call. The CDR3 is 15 residues long. The germline gives CDR1 SGHRS, CDR2 YFSETQ. Trimming removed 3 bases at V and 7 bases at J, with 17 bases between. The CDR3 loop reads CASSYLPGSGQPQHF. The CDR3 coding sequence is TGCGCCAGCAGCTACTTACCTGGATCGGGACAGCCCCAGCATTTT.

This chain joins TRBV6-1 and TRBJ2-3, with 7 bases identical to TRBD2. Germline CDR1 reads MNHNS; CDR2 reads SASEGT. Trimming removed 0 bases from V and 0 bases from J; junction bases left unmatched: 9. CDR3 length: 18 residues. DNA of the CDR3: TGTGCCAGCAGTGAAGCGCTTACTAGCGATAGTAGCACAGATACGCAGTATTTT. This codes for CASSEALTSDSSTDTQYF.

This clone occurred once. The rearrangement uses TRBV3-1 (or the pseudogene TRBV3-2) and TRBJ1-2, with D uncertain. The germline V and J ends were trimmed by 1 base and 4 bases, with 10 bases remaining between them. Per the germline V gene, CDR1 is LGHDT and CDR2 is YNNKEL (reference sequence). The CDR3 length is 14 residues. This CDR3 reads CASSQGWSVYGYTF. The CDR3 DNA reads TGTGCCAGCAGCCAAGGCTGGAGTGTCTATGGCTACACCTTC.

Note on this clone: The junction does not match germline at one end; this may be a read error. This sequence joins TRBV2 and TRBJ2-7; unclear D gene. CDR1 is SNHLY and CDR2 is FYNNEI in the germline V gene. The CDR3 sequence is 15 residues long. In DNA, the CDR3 is TGTGCCAGCAATGAAAAGTTCCTGAGCTCCTACGAGCAGTACTTC. Protein: CASNEKFLSSYEQYF.

This sequence joins TRBV9 and TRBJ2-1, with TRBD1 matching over 7 bases. Germline V CDR1 and CDR2: SGDLS, YYNGEE. V dropped 0 bases and J dropped 6; count of bases not matched to a gene: 6. The CDR3 is made up of 15 amino acids. The CDR3 is CASSVGGQKANEQFF. The CDR3 DNA sequence: TGTGCCAGCAGCGTAGGGGGACAGAAGGCCAATGAGCAGTTCTTC. The entire variable domain, with the rest obtained from reference TRBV9 and TRBJ2-1, is as follows: DSGVTQTPKHLITATGQRVTLRCSPRSGDLSVYWYQQSLDQGLQFLIQYYNGEERAKGNILERFSAQQFPDLHSELNLSSLELGDSALYFCASSVGGQKANEQFFGPGTRLTVL.

The chain links TRBV29-1 to TRBJ1-4, with TRBD1 as a possible D gene (5 bases). Per the germline V gene, CDR1 is SQVTM and CDR2 is ANQGSEA. Trimming stripped 3 bases from V and 12 bases from J, with 20 bases between. The CDR3 is 14 residues long. The CDR3 sequence: CSVEGGRPFAELFF. CDR3 in DNA: TGCAGCGTTGAGGGGGGACGTCCCTTCGCGGAACTGTTTTTT.

This clone was observed a few times. Written as DNA, the CDR3 is TGTGCCAGCACCTCCCTGTGGGACACCCAATCCTACAATGAGCAGTTCTTC. This codes for CASTSLWDTQSYNEQFF. V and J are TRBV28 and TRBJ2-1; TRBD1 might be the D (6 bases). The V gene lost 7 bases and the J gene lost 1 base, with 20 bases spanning the gap. CDR1 MDHEN and CDR2 SYDVKM come from the germline V gene. The CDR3 consists of 17 residues.

This chain connects TRBV2 to TRBJ1-2; 11 nucleotides agree with TRBD1. After removal of 8 bases from V and 2 bases from J, the junction contained 4 bases not matched to a gene. In germline, CDR1 is SNHLY, CDR2 FYNNEI. The CDR3 totals 14 residues. CDR3 in amino acids: CASCRDRGNYGYTF. The DNA of the CDR3 is TGTGCCAGCTGTAGGGACAGGGGGAACTATGGCTACACCTTC.

The V gene is TRBV5-6, the J gene TRBJ1-4; D gene ambiguous. V was cut by 1 base and J by 0 bases, with 10 bases left in between. This CDR3 spans 16 amino acids. Germline V CDR1 and CDR2: SGHDT, YYEEEE. This CDR3 reads CASSLREIATNEKLFF. The CDR3 DNA reads as TGTGCCAGCAGCTTGAGGGAGATTGCAACTAATGAAAAACTGTTTTTT.

This rearrangement joins TRBV6-7 to TRBJ2-1; maybe TRBD2 (5 bases). TRBV6-7 is sorted into the ORF group, with uncertain function. Trimming took 8 bases from V and 4 from J, leaving 12 bases between them. The CDR3 contains 13 residues. In DNA form, the CDR3 reads TGTGCCAGCCCGTCGAGGGATTACAATGAGCAGTTCTTC. Its protein product is CASPSRDYNEQFF.